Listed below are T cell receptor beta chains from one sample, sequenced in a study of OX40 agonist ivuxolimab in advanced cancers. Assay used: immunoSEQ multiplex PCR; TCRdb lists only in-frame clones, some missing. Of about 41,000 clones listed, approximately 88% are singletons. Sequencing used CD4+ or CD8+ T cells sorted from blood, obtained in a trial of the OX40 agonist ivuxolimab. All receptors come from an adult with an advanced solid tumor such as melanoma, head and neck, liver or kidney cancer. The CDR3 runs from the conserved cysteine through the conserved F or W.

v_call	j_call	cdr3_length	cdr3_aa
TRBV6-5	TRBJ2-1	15	CASSLFTAGGNEQFF
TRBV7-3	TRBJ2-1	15	CASSTLASAYNEQFF
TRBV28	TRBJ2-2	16	CASSLWDRTNTGELFF
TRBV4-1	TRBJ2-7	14	CASSQARGVREQYF
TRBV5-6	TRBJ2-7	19	CASSLWNGDRLSQFYEQYF
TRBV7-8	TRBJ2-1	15	CASSQTSGSYNEQFF
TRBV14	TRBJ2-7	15	CASSQTNFVDYEQYF
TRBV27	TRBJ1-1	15	CASTLHGSMNTEAFF
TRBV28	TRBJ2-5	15	CASSFPGQGAETQYF
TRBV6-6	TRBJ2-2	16	CASKERGQGETGELFF
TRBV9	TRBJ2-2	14	CASSAGQGSGELFF
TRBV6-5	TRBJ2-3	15	CASTQLAGGTDTQYF
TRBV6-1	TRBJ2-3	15	CASSGSGGAPDTQYF
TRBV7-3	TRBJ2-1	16	CASSLWASGRAWWSFF
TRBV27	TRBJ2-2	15	CASSLSRSNTGELFF
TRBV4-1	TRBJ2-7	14	CASSHPGVAYEQYF
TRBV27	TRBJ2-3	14	CASSPFGGTDTQYF
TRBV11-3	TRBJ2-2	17	CASSFGSAFTNTGELFF
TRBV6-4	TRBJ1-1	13	CASSGGRGTEAFF
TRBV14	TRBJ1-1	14	CASSQEWDSSEAFF
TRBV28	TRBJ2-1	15	CASSMTSGSALGQFF
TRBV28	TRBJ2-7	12	CASSSGLNEQYF
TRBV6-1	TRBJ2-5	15	CASSLDASSQETQYF
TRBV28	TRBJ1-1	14	CASSLTGLGTEAFF
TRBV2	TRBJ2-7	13	CAREGQGLGEQYF
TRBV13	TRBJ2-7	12	CASSSGRLRPNF
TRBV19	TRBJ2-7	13	CASSPGPLNEQYF
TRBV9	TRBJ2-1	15	CASSVVADYYNEQFF
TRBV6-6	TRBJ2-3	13	CASSYSNPETQYF
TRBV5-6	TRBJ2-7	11	CASSLGLLQYF
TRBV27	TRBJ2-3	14	CASSLGSPTDTQYF
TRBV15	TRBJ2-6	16	CATSRVTGAGANVLTF
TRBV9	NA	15	CASSDWGTGEREQYF
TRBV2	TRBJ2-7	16	CASSEALQGRSYEQYF
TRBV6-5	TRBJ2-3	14	CASSIGGGTDTQYF
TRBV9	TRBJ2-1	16	CASSEGLADLYNEQFF
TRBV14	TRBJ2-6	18	CASSQEPQTLVGANVLTF
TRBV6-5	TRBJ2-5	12	CAVGVTQETQYF
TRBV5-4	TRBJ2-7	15	CASSSGTSGLDEQYF
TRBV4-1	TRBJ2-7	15	CASSQDSPALYEQYF
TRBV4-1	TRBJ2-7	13	CASSPGQLYEQYF
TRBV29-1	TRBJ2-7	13	CSASAIAGDEQYF
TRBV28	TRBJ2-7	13	CASSLGGGGEQYF
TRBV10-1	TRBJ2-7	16	CASSSEAGVRGYEQYF
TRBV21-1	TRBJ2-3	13	CASSKKRPDTQYF
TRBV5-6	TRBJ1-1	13	CASSFSGNTEAFF
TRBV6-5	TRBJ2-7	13	CASSLGQTYEQYF
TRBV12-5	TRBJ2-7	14	CASGLTGVTDEQYF
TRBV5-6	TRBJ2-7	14	CASSLIQGAHEQYF
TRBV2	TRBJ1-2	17	CASSEALLAGTSYGYTF
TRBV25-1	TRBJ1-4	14	CASGPRGNFEKLFF
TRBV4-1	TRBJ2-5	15	CASSQDPGLLETQYF
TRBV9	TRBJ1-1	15	CASSVGTGANTEAFF